What follows describes a single T cell receptor (beta chain). These data come from a study of T-cell memory formation after mild COVID-19. Deletions cut 4 bases from V and 1 base from J, with 11 bases between. Germline CDR1 ENHRY, CDR2 SYGVKD. The CDR3 runs 14 residues. MiXCR, applied by TCRdb to the 5' RACE reads, yields one record per CDR3 protein. The sample holds about 410,000 distinct CDR3 sequences, around 22% seen once. The sequencing sample was made of PBMCs or a T cell subset sorted from them (not recorded which). The sequence was obtained from an adult woman who had mild COVID-19 (a few samples of this study predate the infection). Cell type and time point are not known. This sequence joins TRBV10-3 and TRBJ2-7; D may be TRBD2 (5 bases). In nucleotides, the CDR3 is TGTGCCATCAGTGGGGAGACGGGTTCCTACGAGCAGTACTTC. Translated, it gives CAISGETGSYEQYF.